Listed here are 9 T cell receptor beta chains from one sample, sequenced in a study of glioma-infiltrating T cells. The iRepertoire nested amplicon-rescue multiplex PCR amplified TCR alpha and beta CDR3s from RNA. TCRdb reprocessed the multiplex PCR reads with MiXCR, giving one entry per CDR3 protein. The sample includes about 130,000 distinct CDR3 sequences, around 25% of them seen just once. The specimen sequenced was glioma tissue, nonneoplastic brain tissue, or PBMCs (not recorded which). These receptors all come from a human donor with low-grade glioma or glioblastoma, undergoing nonglioma brain surgery, or in good health (not recorded which).

The V call is TRBV7-9, the J call TRBJ1-3, with 8 bases identical to TRBD1. Trimming cost V 1 base and J 4 bases; bases outside gene matches: 6. Germline CDR1 and CDR2: SEHNR and FQNEAQ (reference sequence). The CDR3 sequence is 16 residues long. The DNA for the CDR3 is TGTGCCAGCAGCTTAGGGACAGGGCAATTGGGAAACACCATATATTTT. It translates to CASSLGTGQLGNTIYF.

This clonotype was observed many times. V usage is TRBV20-1 and J usage is TRBJ1-2; TRBD1 matches 10 bases. Germline V CDR1 and CDR2: DFQATT, SNEGSKA (reference sequence). The CDR3 has 16 amino acids. The trim removed 5 bases at V and 4 bases at J, leaving 13 bases unmatched. This CDR3 is CSAPIPGQGRAYGYTF. In DNA, the CDR3 is TGCAGTGCTCCTATCCCGGGACAGGGGCGGGCCTATGGCTACACCTTC.

The chain combines TRBV2 with TRBJ1-1; a weak D match, TRBD1 (6 bases). The CDR3 is 13 amino acids. The germline V gene has CDR1 SNHLY and CDR2 FYNNEI. Trimming stripped 7 bases from V and 0 bases from J, with 9 bases between. In nucleotides, the CDR3 is TGTGCCAGCAAGGACAGCCTGAACACTGAAGCTTTCTTT. Its protein is CASKDSLNTEAFF.

The genes are TRBV29-1 and TRBJ1-1, with D possibly matching TRBD1 (5 bases). The CDR3 contains 14 residues. CDR1 and CDR2 from the germline V gene are SQVTM and ANQGSEA. Deletions cut 5 bases from V and 2 bases from J, with 15 bases between. The CDR3 loop is CSVFSGATNTEAFF. CDR3 sequence (DNA): TGCAGCGTTTTTTCCGGGGCGACCAACACTGAAGCTTTCTTT.

This clonotype was found a few times. The gene calls are TRBV29-1 and TRBJ2-1; TRBD1 matches 7 bases. With 6 bases clipped from V and 7 bases from J, the junction kept 6 bases outside the gene matches. The CDR3 totals 12 residues. The germline gives CDR1 SQVTM, CDR2 ANQGSEA. This chain's CDR3 is CSVPGQRNEQFF. CDR3 DNA: TGCAGCGTACCGGGACAGAGGAATGAGCAGTTCTTC.

A few counts support this clonotype. The V call is TRBV6-1, the J call TRBJ1-5; TRBD1 matches 9 bases. V was clipped by 7 bases and J by 9 bases; unmatched bases: 10. The germline CDR1 and CDR2 sequences are MNHNS and SASEGT. The CDR3 totals 14 residues. The CDR3 loop reads CASIGQGPSGPQHF. The CDR3 DNA sequence: TGTGCCAGCATTGGACAGGGGCCAAGTGGGCCCCAGCATTTT.

This clonotype showed up many times. The chain combines TRBV6-4 with TRBJ1-1; D not resolved. This CDR3 has 13 residues. The ends were cut back, 3 bases at V and 0 bases at J, with 5 bases in the middle. Per germline, CDR1 MRHNA and CDR2 SNTAGT. CDR3 DNA sequence: TGTGCCAGCAGTGAACAAGTGAACACTGAAGCTTTCTTT. It is translated as CASSEQVNTEAFF.

The table lists this clonotype with a count of one. V gene TRBV5-1 combines with J gene TRBJ1-1; no reliable D call. CDR1 SGHRS and CDR2 YFSETQ come from the germline V gene. V dropped 6 bases and J dropped 3 bases, with 15 bases sitting between them. This CDR3 has 14 amino acids. The CDR3 nucleotides are TGCGCCAGCACTCCGTCGGGATTGGACACTGAAGCTTTCTTT. Protein: CASTPSGLDTEAFF.

The sample holds many counts of this clonotype. This rearrangement joins TRBV7-6 to TRBJ2-1; weak D call: TRBD2 (5 bases). CDR3 length equals 15 residues. CDR1 SGHVS and CDR2 FNYEAQ come from the germline V gene. V was cut by 8 bases and J by 6 bases, with 20 bases left in between. CDR3 DNA sequence: TGTGCCAGCTCCTCGGGCGGGCCGTTTATCAATGAGCAGTTCTTC. Translating gives CASSSGGPFINEQFF.